The present TCR beta chain was sequenced within a study of shared clonotypes between healthy human individuals. Study-wide findings and caveats: Non-shared clonotypes showed lower generation probabilities than clonotypes common to all four donors. Sampling used blood alone; tissue repertoires probably differ.

This clone was recorded once. The antigen is not known. Germline loops: CDR1 LGHNA, CDR2 YSLEER. The CDR3 is made up of 15 amino acids. The V and J ends lost 4 bases and 1 base respectively, with 11 bases between them. Only in-frame clones appear in the TCRdb table, and some are missing; sequencing was by immunoSEQ multiplex PCR. The sample shows 700,000 to 950,000 clones, about 96% of them seen only once. Terminally differentiated effector memory CD45RA+ cells were excluded from the naive CD8 cells, which were CD45RO-negative and positively selected for CCR7. The clonotype comes from a man under 40 in good health. The chain joins TRBV4-3 to TRBJ1-5, with D maybe TRBD1 (5 bases). The sample consisted of naive CD8+ T cells sorted from blood. The CDR3 nucleotides are TGCGCCAGCAGCCCTTACCAGGGCAGCAATCAGCCCCAGCATTTT. It codes for CASSPYQGSNQPQHF.